The source of this TCR beta chain is a study of cytomegalovirus exposure and HLA in healthy donors. PCR primers comprised 60 Vbeta and 13 Jbeta primers. The assay was immunoSEQ multiplex PCR, and TCRdb's table has in-frame clones only and misses some. The sample has some 150,000 clones, roughly 80% seen once. The CDR3 is made up of 14 amino acids. J lost 6 bases, V lost 1 base, and 7 bases had no gene match. In germline, CDR1 is SGHRS, CDR2 YFSETQ. Sample: PBMCs. The receptor was isolated from a woman aged 18 to 35 in good health and CMV-seronegative. The chain carries TRBV5-1 and TRBJ2-7, with 7 nucleotides matching TRBD2. The CDR3 sequence is CASSLKAGGSEQYF. The CDR3 DNA is TGCGCCAGCAGCTTGAAAGCGGGCGGGAGCGAGCAGTACTTC. Combining the CDR3 with reference TRBV5-1 and TRBJ2-7 gives the whole variable domain KAGVTQTPRYLIKTRGQQVTLSCSPISGHRSVSWYQQTPGQGLQFLFEYFSETQRNKGNFPGRFSGRQFSNSRSEMNVSTLELGDSALYLCASSLKAGGSEQYFGPGTRLTVT.